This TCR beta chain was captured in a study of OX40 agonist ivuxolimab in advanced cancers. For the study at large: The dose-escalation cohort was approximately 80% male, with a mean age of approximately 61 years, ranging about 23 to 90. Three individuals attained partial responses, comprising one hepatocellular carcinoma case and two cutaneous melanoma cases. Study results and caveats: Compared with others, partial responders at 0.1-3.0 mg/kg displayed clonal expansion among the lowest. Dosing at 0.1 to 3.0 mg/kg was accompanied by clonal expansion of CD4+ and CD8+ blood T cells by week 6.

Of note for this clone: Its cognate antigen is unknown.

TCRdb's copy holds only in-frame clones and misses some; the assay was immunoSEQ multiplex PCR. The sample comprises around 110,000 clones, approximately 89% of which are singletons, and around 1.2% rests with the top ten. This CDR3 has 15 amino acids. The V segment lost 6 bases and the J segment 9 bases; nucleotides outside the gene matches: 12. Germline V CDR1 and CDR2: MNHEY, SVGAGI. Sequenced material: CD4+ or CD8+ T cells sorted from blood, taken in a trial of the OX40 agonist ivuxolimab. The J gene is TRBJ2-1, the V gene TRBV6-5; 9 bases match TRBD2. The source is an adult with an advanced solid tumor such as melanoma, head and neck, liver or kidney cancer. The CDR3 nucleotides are TGTGCCAGCAGCCAGACTAGCGGTGGGCCATTTGAGCAGTTCTTC. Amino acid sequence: CASSQTSGGPFEQFF.